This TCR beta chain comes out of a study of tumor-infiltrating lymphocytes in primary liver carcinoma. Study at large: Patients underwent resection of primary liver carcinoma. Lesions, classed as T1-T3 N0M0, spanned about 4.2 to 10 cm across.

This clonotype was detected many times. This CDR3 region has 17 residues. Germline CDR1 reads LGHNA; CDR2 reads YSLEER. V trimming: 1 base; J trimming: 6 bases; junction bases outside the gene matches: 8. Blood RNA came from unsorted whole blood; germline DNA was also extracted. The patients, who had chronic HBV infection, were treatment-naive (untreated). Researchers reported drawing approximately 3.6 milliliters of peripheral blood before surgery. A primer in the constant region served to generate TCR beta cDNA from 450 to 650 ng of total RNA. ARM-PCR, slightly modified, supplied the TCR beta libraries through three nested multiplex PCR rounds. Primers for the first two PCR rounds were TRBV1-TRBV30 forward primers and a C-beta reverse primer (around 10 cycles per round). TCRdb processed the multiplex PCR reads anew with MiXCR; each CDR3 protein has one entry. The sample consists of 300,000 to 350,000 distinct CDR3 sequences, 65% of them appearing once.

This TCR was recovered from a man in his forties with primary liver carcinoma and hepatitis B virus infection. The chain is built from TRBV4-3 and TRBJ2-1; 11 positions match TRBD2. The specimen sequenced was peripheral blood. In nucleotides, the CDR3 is TGCGCCAGCAGCCAAGTAGGGGCGGGACTAGCGGCCAATGAGCAGTTCTTC. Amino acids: CASSQVGAGLAANEQFF.